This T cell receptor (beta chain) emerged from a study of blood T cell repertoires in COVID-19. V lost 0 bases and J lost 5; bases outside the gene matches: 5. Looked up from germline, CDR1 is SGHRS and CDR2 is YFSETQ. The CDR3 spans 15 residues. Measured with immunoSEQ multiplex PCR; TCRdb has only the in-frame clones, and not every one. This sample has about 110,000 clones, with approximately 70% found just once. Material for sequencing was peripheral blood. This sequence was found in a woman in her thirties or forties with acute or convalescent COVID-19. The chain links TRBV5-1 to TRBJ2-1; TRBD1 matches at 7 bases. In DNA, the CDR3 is TGCGCCAGCAGCTTGGTTGGACAGGCTAACAATGAGCAGTTCTTC. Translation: CASSLVGQANNEQFF.